One sample yielded the 10 T cell receptor beta chains listed below, sequenced in a study of CD8+ T cells in alopecia areata. Extracted from the samples, RNA was reverse transcribed into cDNA to serve as the sequencing template. Sequenced by immunoSEQ multiplex PCR; TCRdb stores in-frame clones only, minus some. The table has roughly 250,000 clones, around two thirds seen once; the top ten hold 0.95% to 1.5%. This specimen was CD4+ T cells sorted from blood, taken at week 0. These receptors were collected from a human donor with alopecia areata.

The table lists this clone with a few counts. The gene calls are TRBV28 and TRBJ1-1; no clear D. Germline CDR1 is MDHEN and CDR2 is SYDVKM. The CDR3 has 13 residues. V was trimmed by 6 bases and J by 3 bases, leaving 11 bases between them. This chain's CDR3 is CASRPTFYTEAFF. The CDR3 DNA reads as TGTGCCAGCAGGCCGACCTTTTACACTGAAGCTTTCTTT.

The rearrangement links TRBV7-8 to TRBJ2-7; D tentatively reads TRBD1 or TRBD2 (5 bases each). V gave up 5 bases and J gave up 3 bases, with 17 bases separating them. The CDR3 has 15 amino acids. Germline V gene lookup returns CDR1 SGHVS and CDR2 FQNEAQ. The CDR3: CASSRGRGRDYEQYF. In DNA, the CDR3 is TGTGCCAGCAGCCGCGGTAGGGGCCGGGACTACGAGCAGTACTTC.

The gene calls are TRBV7-6 and TRBJ2-5; no clear D gene. The V end was cut by 2 bases, the J end by 2 bases, with 6 bases between. The CDR3 is made up of 13 amino acids. CDR1 is SGHVS and CDR2 is FNYEAQ in the germline V gene. The chain's CDR3 is CASSLTHQETQYF. The DNA for the CDR3 is TGTGCCAGCAGCTTAACTCATCAAGAGACCCAGTACTTC.

The genes are TRBV11-2 and TRBJ1-1; 10 bases line up with TRBD1. The CDR3 extends over 19 amino acids. Losses at the gene ends were 1 base for V and 3 bases for J; bases not matched to a gene: 14. Germline lookup yields CDR1 SGHAT and CDR2 FQNNGV. This CDR3 reads CASSLVRLRTGGMYTEAFF. The CDR3 nucleotides are TGTGCCAGCAGCTTAGTTCGCCTTCGGACAGGGGGTATGTACACTGAAGCTTTCTTT.

The gene calls are TRBV6-5 and TRBJ1-5; D is undetermined. The CDR3 is made up of 15 amino acids. From germline, CDR1 is MNHEY and CDR2 SVGAGI. Trimming took 6 bases from V and 9 from J, leaving 21 bases between them. CDR3 sequence: CASSRTRRAWGPQHF. CDR3 DNA sequence: TGTGCCAGCAGCCGAACCCGACGAGCCTGGGGGCCCCAGCATTTT.

This clone has only one observation. This rearrangement joins TRBV29-1 to TRBJ1-2; 7 nucleotides agree with TRBD1. The CDR3 is made up of 15 amino acids. Germline V lookup: CDR1 SQVTM, CDR2 ANQGSEA. V shed 7 bases, J shed 0 bases, and the junction held 11 bases outside the gene matches. CDR3 bases: TGCAGCGGAGGGCCCGGGACAGATTCTAACTATGGCTACACCTTC. This codes for CSGGPGTDSNYGYTF.

This chain joins TRBV25-1 and TRBJ2-3, with D possibly TRBD1 on 5 matching bases. The CDR3 is 13 amino acids. Between the trimmed V and J ends, which lost 8 bases and 5 bases, there was a span of 14 bases. The germline gives CDR1 MGHDK, CDR2 SYGVNS. In DNA, the CDR3 is TGTGCCAGCGTCTCCTCAGGGAAAGATACGCAGTATTTT. Protein sequence: CASVSSGKDTQYF.

The DNA for the CDR3 is TGTGCCTGGAGTGCACCCGGGACAGGGTACTACGAGCAGTACTTC. Protein product: CAWSAPGTGYYEQYF. J is TRBJ2-7 and V is TRBV30; TRBD1 matches at 9 bases. This CDR3 spans 15 amino acids. With V trimmed by 1 base and J by 3 bases, 7 bases remained unmatched. Per the germline V gene, CDR1 is GTSNPN and CDR2 is SVGIG (reference sequence).

The chain couples TRBV30 to TRBJ1-5; perhaps TRBD1 as D (5 bases). CDR3 length equals 13 residues. V gave up 3 bases and J gave up 11 bases, with 17 bases separating them. Germline lookup yields CDR1 GTSNPN and CDR2 SVGIG (reference sequence). The CDR3 sequence is CAWSPAASGTQHF. CDR3 nucleotides: TGTGCCTGGAGCCCAGCGGCCTCAGGGACCCAGCATTTT.

This chain links TRBV30 with TRBJ2-3; possible D gene TRBD2, 6 bases. The V end was cut by 8 bases, the J end by 4 bases, with 19 bases between. This CDR3 spans 14 amino acids. CDR1 and CDR2 (germline): GTSNPN, SVGIG (reference sequence). The CDR3 coding sequence is TGTGCCCAAACCGGGCTAGCGTTATCAGATACGCAGTATTTT. Amino acid sequence: CAQTGLALSDTQYF. The full variable domain, its missing parts supplied by reference TRBV30 and TRBJ2-3, is SQTIHQWPATLVQPVGSPLSLECTVEGTSNPNLYWYRQAAGRGLQLLFYSVGIGQISSEVPQNLSASRPQDRQFILSSKKLLLSDSGFYLCAQTGLALSDTQYFGPGTRLTVL.